This entry lists 15 T cell receptor beta chains sequenced from one sample in a study of blood T cell repertoires in COVID-19. Clones were read by immunoSEQ multiplex PCR, and TCRdb kept only the in-frame ones, dropping some. The sample records fewer than 350,000 clones, 89% being singletons. Sequencing used peripheral blood. These receptors all come from a woman in her sixties with COVID-19, enrolled during active disease.

The chain is built from TRBV9 and TRBJ1-4; D call uncertain. Looked up from germline, CDR1 is SGDLS and CDR2 is YYNGEE. Deletions cut 2 bases from V and 10 bases from J, with 12 bases between. The length of the CDR3 is 13 residues. The CDR3 region has the DNA TGTGCCAGCAGCGTCAACAGCGCGGGAAAACTGTTTTTT. It translates to CASSVNSAGKLFF.

The J gene is TRBJ2-7, the V gene TRBV7-2; the D is unclear. The CDR3 is made up of 13 amino acids. V lost 4 bases and J 3 bases, leaving 10 bases between the germline ends. Germline assignment: CDR1 SGHTA and CDR2 FQGNSA. Here the CDR3 DNA reads TGTGCCAGCAGCTCTGGGCCTCTCTACGAGCAGTACTTC. This translates into CASSSGPLYEQYF.

DNA for the CDR3: TGTGCCAGCAGCTCCGGGACAGGGGGTAGGGAGCAGTTCTTC. Its protein product is CASSSGTGGREQFF. J is TRBJ2-1 and V is TRBV7-7, with 11 bases matching TRBD1. Germline values: CDR1 SSHAT, CDR2 FNYEAQ (reference sequence). CDR3 size: 14 residues. The J segment lost 10 bases and the V segment lost 4 bases, leaving 6 bases of the junction unmatched.

The chain couples TRBV6-5 to TRBJ2-4; weak D call: TRBD2 (6 bases). Per germline, CDR1 MNHEY and CDR2 SVGAGI. V was clipped by 3 bases and J by 7 bases, with 10 bases between them. The CDR3 sequence is 13 residues long. CDR3: CASSYTSWNIQYF. As DNA, the CDR3 is TGTGCCAGCAGTTATACTAGCTGGAACATTCAGTACTTC.

J is TRBJ1-5 and V is TRBV2; TRBD1 matches 7 bases. V lost 4 bases, J lost 1 base, and 4 bases stayed unmatched. The CDR3 is 15 amino acids. Germline V gene data show CDR1 as SNHLY and CDR2 as FYNNEI. The CDR3 DNA reads as TGTGCCAGCAGTGGACAGGGCATAAGCAATCAGCCCCAGCATTTT. Its protein is CASSGQGISNQPQHF. Full variable domain (outside the CDR3, taken from reference TRBV2 and TRBJ1-5): EPEVTQTPSHQVTQMGQEVILRCVPISNHLYFYWYRQILGQKVEFLVSFYNNEISEKSEIFDDQFSVERPDGSNFTLKIRSTKLEDSAMYFCASSGQGISNQPQHFGDGTRLSIL.

This sequence joins TRBV9 and TRBJ2-1; weak D call: TRBD1 (5 bases). CDR1 and CDR2 (germline): SGDLS, YYNGEE. The CDR3 is 19 residues long. V was cut by 2 bases and J by 1 base, with 22 bases left in between. The CDR3 protein is CASSVLGAAGLSSYNEQFF. The CDR3 DNA reads as TGTGCCAGCAGCGTTCTTGGGGCGGCCGGGTTATCTTCCTACAATGAGCAGTTCTTC.

The genes are TRBV6-5 and TRBJ1-1; the D gene is possibly TRBD1 (6 bases). CDR3 length equals 14 residues. V lost 5 bases to trimming and J lost 1 base, with 11 bases between them. Germline V CDR1 and CDR2: MNHEY, SVGAGI. The CDR3 bases are TGTGCCAGCAGTACGGGACATCAGAACACTGAAGCTTTCTTT. Translation gives CASSTGHQNTEAFF.

The count of this clone is one. The chain is built from TRBV18 and TRBJ1-4; D is undetermined. Germline CDR1 is KGHSH and CDR2 is LQKENI. The V end was cut by 4 bases, the J end by 8 bases, with 14 bases between. CDR3 length: 14 amino acids. In DNA, the CDR3 is TGTGCCAGCTCACACGGATCGTCGGGGGAAAAACTGTTTTTT. Translating gives CASSHGSSGEKLFF.

The chain employs TRBV27 and TRBJ1-2; possible D gene TRBD1, 5 bases. Looked up from germline, CDR1 is MNHEY and CDR2 is SMNVEV (reference sequence). Deletions cut 5 bases from V and 1 base from J, with 8 bases between. The CDR3 is 13 residues long. CDR3 region: CASSKTVNYGYTF. The CDR3 DNA reads as TGTGCCAGCAGTAAGACAGTTAACTATGGCTACACCTTC.

V usage is TRBV2 and J usage is TRBJ1-4; 7 bases fit TRBD1. Germline V gives CDR1 SNHLY, CDR2 FYNNEI. J gave up 5 bases and V 6 bases, and 6 bases lay outside the gene matches. The CDR3 totals 14 residues. The chain's CDR3 is CASRYRGLNEKLFF. Here the CDR3 DNA reads TGTGCCAGCAGGTACAGGGGTTTAAATGAAAAACTGTTTTTT.

The chain joins TRBV7-2 to TRBJ2-7; D may be TRBD2 (6 bases). Germline V gene lookup returns CDR1 SGHTA and CDR2 FQGNSA. The CDR3 totals 14 residues. Trimming stripped 3 bases from V and 2 bases from J, with 11 bases between. The CDR3 sequence is CASSFGGVTYEQYF. The CDR3 DNA is TGTGCCAGCAGCTTCGGCGGGGTGACCTACGAGCAGTACTTC.

In this sample, this clone turned up once. The chain recombines TRBV5-6 with TRBJ2-3; TRBD2 matches at 8 bases. Germline V gene data show CDR1 as SGHDT and CDR2 as YYEEEE. After removal of 2 bases from V and 4 bases from J, the junction contained 9 bases not matched to a gene. The CDR3 is made up of 16 amino acids. Written as DNA, the CDR3 is TGTGCCAGCAGCTTTGGAGCGGGGGAGTCTGCAGATACGCAGTATTTT. It translates to CASSFGAGESADTQYF.

In this sample, this clone turned up once. The CDR3: CASSVVVSSNEQFF. The DNA of the CDR3 is TGTGCCAGCAGCGTAGTAGTTAGTTCCAATGAGCAGTTCTTC. The rearrangement links TRBV9 to TRBJ2-1, with D hard to call. V lost 0 bases to trimming and J lost 6 bases, with 10 bases between them. The CDR3 has 14 residues. Germline CDR1 is SGDLS and CDR2 is YYNGEE. Full variable domain (missing parts from reference TRBV9 and TRBJ2-1): DSGVTQTPKHLITATGQRVTLRCSPRSGDLSVYWYQQSLDQGLQFLIQYYNGEERAKGNILERFSAQQFPDLHSELNLSSLELGDSALYFCASSVVVSSNEQFFGPGTRLTVL.

The chain recombines TRBV12-5 with TRBJ1-3; the D gene is possibly TRBD1 (5 bases). Germline V gives CDR1 LGHNT, CDR2 FRNRAP. V was shortened by 3 bases and J by 4 bases, with 13 bases between the two germline ends. The CDR3 is 15 residues long. The CDR3 sequence is CASGFSGGPGNTIYF. CDR3 nucleotide sequence: TGTGCTAGTGGTTTCAGCGGGGGTCCGGGAAACACCATATATTTT.

V is TRBV27 and J is TRBJ1-2; D gene unclear. V was cut by 5 bases and J by 5 bases, with 12 bases left in between. The CDR3 extends over 13 amino acids. The germline V gene has CDR1 MNHEY and CDR2 SMNVEV (reference sequence). CDR3 protein: CASSPVGEYGYTF. CDR3 nucleotide sequence: TGTGCCAGCAGTCCGGTCGGGGAATATGGCTACACCTTC.